This paragraph covers one T cell receptor beta chain sequence. The germline gives CDR1 DFQATT, CDR2 SNEGSKA (reference sequence). The V end was cut by 3 bases, the J end by 0 bases, with 12 bases between. This CDR3 has 15 residues. The data were taken from a study of response to subunit inactivated influenza vaccine. TCRdb independently ran MiXCR on the RT-PCR reads; one entry per CDR3 protein. The sample contains about 540,000 distinct CDR3 sequences, approximately 14% of which appear only once. This specimen consisted of PBMCs from blood, obtained about 12 days after vaccination. This TCR was recovered from a man aged 50-60 years who received an inactivated influenza vaccine. The V gene is TRBV20-1, the J gene TRBJ1-3; D unresolved. The CDR3 loop reads CSASRMGGSGNTIYF. The CDR3 region has the DNA TGCAGTGCTAGCAGGATGGGTGGCTCTGGAAACACCATATATTTT.